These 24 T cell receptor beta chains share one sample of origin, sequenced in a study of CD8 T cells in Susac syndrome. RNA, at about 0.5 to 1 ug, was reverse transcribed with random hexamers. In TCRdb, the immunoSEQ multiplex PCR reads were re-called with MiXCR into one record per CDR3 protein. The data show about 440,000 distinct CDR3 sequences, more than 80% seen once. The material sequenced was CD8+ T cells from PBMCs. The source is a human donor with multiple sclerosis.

CDR3: CASGQGLTEAFF. The CDR3 DNA reads TGTGCCAGTGGACAGGGGCTGACTGAAGCTTTCTTT. V is TRBV19 and J is TRBJ1-1, with 9 nucleotides matching TRBD1. The CDR3 loop spans 12 amino acids. Trimming removed 8 bases from V and 5 bases from J; junction bases left unmatched: 3. CDR1 LNHDA and CDR2 SQIVND come from the germline V gene (reference sequence).

This CDR3 reads CASSSGLRDTEAFF. CDR3 nucleotides: TGTGCCAGCAGTTCGGGACTCAGGGACACTGAAGCTTTCTTT. The gene calls are TRBV6-5 and TRBJ1-1; possible D gene TRBD1, 5 bases. The germline CDR1 and CDR2 sequences are MNHEY and SVGAGI. With 4 bases removed from V and 3 bases from J, the gap between germline ends came to 12 bases. The CDR3 runs to 14 residues.

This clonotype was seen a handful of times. CDR3 DNA sequence: TGTGCCAGCAGTTTACTCGGCGGAACCTACGAGCAGTACTTC. This sequence encodes CASSLLGGTYEQYF. The chain recombines TRBV27 with TRBJ2-7; D gene ambiguous. This CDR3 has 14 residues. V shed 2 bases and J shed 2 bases, with 10 bases lying between them. The germline V gene encodes CDR1 MNHEY and CDR2 SMNVEV (reference sequence).

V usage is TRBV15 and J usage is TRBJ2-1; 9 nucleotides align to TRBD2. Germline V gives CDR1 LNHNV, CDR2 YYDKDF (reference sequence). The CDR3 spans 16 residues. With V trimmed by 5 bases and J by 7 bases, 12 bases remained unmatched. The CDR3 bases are TGTGCCACCAGCCCCCCGGGTAGCGGGAGAGGGAATGAGCAGTTCTTC. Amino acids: CATSPPGSGRGNEQFF.

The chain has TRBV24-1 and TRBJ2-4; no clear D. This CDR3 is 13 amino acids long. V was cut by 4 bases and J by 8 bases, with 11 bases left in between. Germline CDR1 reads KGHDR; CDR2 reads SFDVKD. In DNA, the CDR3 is TGTGCCACCAGTGACCCGGACGAGCACATTCAGTACTTC. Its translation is CATSDPDEHIQYF.

CDR3 in DNA: TGTGCCACCAGCAGAGATCTGGGAGAGAACACTGAAGCTTTCTTT. Encoded protein: CATSRDLGENTEAFF. The chain joins TRBV15 to TRBJ1-1; no firm D call. Trimming pared 0 bases from V and 1 base from J, leaving 9 bases between. The germline CDR1 and CDR2 sequences are LNHNV and YYDKDF (reference sequence). The CDR3 consists of 15 residues.

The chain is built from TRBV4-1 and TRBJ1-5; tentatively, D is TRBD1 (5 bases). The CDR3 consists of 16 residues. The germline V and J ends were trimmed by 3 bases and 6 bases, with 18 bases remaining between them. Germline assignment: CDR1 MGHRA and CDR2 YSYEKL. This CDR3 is CASSQPGEGEGQPQHF. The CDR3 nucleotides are TGCGCCAGCAGCCAGCCGGGGGAGGGCGAAGGTCAGCCCCAGCATTTT.

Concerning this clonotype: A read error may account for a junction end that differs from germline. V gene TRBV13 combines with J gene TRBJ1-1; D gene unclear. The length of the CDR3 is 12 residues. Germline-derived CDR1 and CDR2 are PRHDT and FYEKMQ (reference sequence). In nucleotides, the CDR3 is TGTGCCAGCAGCCTCCTTCGTGCTGAAGCTTCCTTT. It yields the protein CASSLLRAEASF.

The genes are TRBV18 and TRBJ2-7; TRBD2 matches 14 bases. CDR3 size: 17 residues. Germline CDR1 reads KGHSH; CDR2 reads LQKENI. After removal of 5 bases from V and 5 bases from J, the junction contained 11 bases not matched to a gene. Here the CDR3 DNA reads TGTGCCAGCTCAGGAGACGGAGGACTAGCGGGAGGTGACGAGCAGTACTTC. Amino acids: CASSGDGGLAGGDEQYF.

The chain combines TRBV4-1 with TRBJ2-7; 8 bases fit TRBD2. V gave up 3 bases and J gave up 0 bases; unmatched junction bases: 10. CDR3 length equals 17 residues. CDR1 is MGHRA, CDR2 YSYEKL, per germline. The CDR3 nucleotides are TGCGCCAGCAGCCAGCTCCCGGGGGGGATTAGCTCCTACGAGCAGTACTTC. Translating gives CASSQLPGGISSYEQYF.

The CDR3 here is CASSQDRGGFGGYTF. CDR3 in DNA: TGCGCCAGCAGCCAAGATCGCGGAGGTTTCGGTGGCTACACCTTC. The gene calls are TRBV4-1 and TRBJ1-2; D remains unclear. The germline CDR1 and CDR2 sequences are MGHRA and YSYEKL. The CDR3 consists of 15 residues. V shed 0 bases and J shed 7 bases, with 15 bases lying between them.

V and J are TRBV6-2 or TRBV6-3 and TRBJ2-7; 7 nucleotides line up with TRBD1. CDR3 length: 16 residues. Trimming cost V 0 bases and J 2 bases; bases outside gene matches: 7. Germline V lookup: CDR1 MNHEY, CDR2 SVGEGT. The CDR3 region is CASSYSTATGAYEQYF. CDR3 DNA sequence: TGTGCCAGCAGTTACTCCACCGCTACAGGGGCCTACGAGCAGTACTTC.

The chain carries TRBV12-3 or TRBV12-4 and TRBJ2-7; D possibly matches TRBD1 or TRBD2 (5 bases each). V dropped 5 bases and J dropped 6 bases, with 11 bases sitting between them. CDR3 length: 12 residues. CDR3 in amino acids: CASSRDGLEQYF. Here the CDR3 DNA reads TGTGCCAGCAGTCGGGACGGCCTCGAGCAGTACTTC.

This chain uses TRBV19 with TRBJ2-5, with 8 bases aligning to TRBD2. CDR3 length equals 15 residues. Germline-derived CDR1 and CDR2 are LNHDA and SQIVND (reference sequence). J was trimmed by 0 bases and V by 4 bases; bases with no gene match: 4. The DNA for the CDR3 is TGTGCCAGTAGTAATGTAGCGGGGTACCAAGAGACCCAGTACTTC. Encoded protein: CASSNVAGYQETQYF.

Here the CDR3 reads CSARDQRGTYEQYF. The DNA of the CDR3 is TGCAGTGCTAGAGACCAGCGGGGGACCTACGAGCAGTACTTC. The chain carries TRBV20-1 and TRBJ2-7; TRBD2 matches 8 bases. Germline trimming cut 0 bases from V and 2 bases from J; bases unmatched to any gene: 3. This CDR3 has 14 amino acids. CDR1 is DFQATT and CDR2 is SNEGSKA in the germline V gene (reference sequence).

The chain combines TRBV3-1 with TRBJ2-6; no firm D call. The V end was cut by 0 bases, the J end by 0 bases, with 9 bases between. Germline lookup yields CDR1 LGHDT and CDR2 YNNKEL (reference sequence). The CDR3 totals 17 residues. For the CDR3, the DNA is TGTGCCAGCAGCCAAGATCAACAGCTCTCTGGGGCCAACGTCCTGACTTTC. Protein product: CASSQDQQLSGANVLTF.

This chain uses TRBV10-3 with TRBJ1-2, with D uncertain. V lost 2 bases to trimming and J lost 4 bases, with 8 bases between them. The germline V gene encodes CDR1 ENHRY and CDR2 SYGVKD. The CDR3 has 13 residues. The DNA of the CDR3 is TGTGCCATCAGTGAGCCACTAGCCTATGGCTACACCTTC. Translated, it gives CAISEPLAYGYTF.

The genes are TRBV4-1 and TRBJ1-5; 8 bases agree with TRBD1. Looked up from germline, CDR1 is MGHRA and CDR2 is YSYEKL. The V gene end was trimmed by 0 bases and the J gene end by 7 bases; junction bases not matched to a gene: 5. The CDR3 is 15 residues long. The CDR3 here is CASSQDGQGDQPQHF. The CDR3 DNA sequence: TGCGCCAGCAGCCAAGATGGACAGGGTGACCAGCCCCAGCATTTT.

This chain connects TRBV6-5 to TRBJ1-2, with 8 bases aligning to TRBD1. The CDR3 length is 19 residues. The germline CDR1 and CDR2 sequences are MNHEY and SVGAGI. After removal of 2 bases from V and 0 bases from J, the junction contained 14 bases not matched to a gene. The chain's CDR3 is CASSYQAGQGPGSNYGYTF. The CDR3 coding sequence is TGTGCCAGCAGTTACCAAGCTGGACAGGGTCCCGGGTCTAACTATGGCTACACCTTC.

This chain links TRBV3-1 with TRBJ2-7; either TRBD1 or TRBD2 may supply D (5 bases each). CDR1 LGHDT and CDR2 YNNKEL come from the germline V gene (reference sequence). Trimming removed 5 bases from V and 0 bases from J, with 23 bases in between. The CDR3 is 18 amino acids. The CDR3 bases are TGTGCCAGCAGCTCCAATCTCCAGGGCGGGCGGCTCTCCTACGAGCAGTACTTC. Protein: CASSSNLQGGRLSYEQYF.

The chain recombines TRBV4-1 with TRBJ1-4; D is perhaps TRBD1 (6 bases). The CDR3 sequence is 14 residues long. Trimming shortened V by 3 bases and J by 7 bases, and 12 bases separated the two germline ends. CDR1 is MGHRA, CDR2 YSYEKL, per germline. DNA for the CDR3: TGCGCCAGCAGCCAGTGGGACAACCGTGAAAAACTGTTTTTT. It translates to CASSQWDNREKLFF.

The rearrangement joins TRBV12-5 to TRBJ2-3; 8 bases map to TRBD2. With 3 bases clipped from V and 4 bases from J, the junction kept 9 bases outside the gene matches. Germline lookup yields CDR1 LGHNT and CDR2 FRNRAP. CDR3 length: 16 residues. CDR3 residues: CASGFTRAGAADTQYF. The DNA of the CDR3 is TGTGCTAGTGGTTTTACCCGAGCGGGGGCCGCAGATACGCAGTATTTT.

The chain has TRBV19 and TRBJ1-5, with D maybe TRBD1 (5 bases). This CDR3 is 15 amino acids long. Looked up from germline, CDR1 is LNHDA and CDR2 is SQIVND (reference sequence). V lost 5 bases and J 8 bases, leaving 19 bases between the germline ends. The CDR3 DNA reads TGTGCCAGTAGTCCCACCCCGGAGGGACTCGAGCCCCAGCATTTT. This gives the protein CASSPTPEGLEPQHF.

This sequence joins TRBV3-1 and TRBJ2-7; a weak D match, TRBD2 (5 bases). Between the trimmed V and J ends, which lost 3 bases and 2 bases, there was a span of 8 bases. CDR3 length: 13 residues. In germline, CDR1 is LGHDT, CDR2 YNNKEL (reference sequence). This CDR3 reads CASSHFGTYEQYF. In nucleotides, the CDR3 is TGTGCCAGCAGCCATTTCGGGACCTACGAGCAGTACTTC.